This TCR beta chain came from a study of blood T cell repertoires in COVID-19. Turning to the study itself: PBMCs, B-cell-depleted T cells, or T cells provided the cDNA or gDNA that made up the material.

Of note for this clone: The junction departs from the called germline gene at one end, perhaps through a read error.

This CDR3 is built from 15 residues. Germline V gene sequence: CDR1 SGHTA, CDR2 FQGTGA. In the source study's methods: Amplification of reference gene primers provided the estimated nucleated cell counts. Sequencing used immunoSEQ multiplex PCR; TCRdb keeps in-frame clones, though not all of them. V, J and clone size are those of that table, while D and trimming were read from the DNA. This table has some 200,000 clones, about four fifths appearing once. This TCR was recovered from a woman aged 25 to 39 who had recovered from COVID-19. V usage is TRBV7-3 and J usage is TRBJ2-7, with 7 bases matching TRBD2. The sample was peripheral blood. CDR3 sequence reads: CASSLPPPAPGTKSF. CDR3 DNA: TGTGCCAGCAGCTTACCTCCCCCCGCCCCCGGGACTAAGAGCTTC.